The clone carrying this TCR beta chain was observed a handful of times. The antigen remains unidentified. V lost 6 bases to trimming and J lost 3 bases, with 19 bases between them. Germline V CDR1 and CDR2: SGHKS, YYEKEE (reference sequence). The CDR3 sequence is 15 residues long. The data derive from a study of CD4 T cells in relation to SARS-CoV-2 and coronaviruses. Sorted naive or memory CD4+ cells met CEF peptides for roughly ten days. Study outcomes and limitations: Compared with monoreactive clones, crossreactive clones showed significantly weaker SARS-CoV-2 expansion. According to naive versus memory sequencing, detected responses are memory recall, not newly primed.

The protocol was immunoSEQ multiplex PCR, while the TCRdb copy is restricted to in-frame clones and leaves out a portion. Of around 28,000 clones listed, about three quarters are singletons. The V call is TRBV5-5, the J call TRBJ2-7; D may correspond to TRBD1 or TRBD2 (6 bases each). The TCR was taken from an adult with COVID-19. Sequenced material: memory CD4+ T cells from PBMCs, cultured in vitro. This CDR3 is CASTPNRGRFYEQYF. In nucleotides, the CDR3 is TGTGCCAGCACACCCAATCGGGGGCGATTCTACGAGCAGTACTTC.